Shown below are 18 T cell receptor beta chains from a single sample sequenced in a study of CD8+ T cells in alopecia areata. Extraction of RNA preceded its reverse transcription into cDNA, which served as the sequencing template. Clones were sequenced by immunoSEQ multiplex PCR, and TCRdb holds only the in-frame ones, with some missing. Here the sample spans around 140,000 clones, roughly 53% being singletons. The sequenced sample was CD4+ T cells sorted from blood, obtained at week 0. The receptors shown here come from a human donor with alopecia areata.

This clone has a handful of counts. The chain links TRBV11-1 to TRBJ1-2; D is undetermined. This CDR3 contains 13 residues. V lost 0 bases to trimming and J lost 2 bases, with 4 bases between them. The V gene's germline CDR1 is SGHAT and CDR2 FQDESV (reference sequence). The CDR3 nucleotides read TGTGCCAGCAGCTTAGCAGCAAACTATGGCTACACCTTC. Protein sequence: CASSLAANYGYTF.

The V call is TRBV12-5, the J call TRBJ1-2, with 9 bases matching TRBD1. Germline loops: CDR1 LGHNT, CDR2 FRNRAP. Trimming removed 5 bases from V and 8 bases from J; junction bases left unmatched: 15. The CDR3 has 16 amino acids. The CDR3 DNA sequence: TGTGCTAGTGGTACAGAAAAGGGACAGGGCTCTCGAGGCTACACCTTC. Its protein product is CASGTEKGQGSRGYTF.

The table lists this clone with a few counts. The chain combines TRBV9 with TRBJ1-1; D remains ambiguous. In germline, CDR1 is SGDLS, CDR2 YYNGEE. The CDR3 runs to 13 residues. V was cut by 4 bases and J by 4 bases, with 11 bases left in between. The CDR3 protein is CASSPQISTEAFF. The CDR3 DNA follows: TGTGCCAGCAGCCCCCAGATTTCCACTGAAGCTTTCTTT. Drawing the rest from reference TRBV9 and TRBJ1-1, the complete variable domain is DSGVTQTPKHLITATGQRVTLRCSPRSGDLSVYWYQQSLDQGLQFLIQYYNGEERAKGNILERFSAQQFPDLHSELNLSSLELGDSALYFCASSPQISTEAFFGQGTRLTVV.

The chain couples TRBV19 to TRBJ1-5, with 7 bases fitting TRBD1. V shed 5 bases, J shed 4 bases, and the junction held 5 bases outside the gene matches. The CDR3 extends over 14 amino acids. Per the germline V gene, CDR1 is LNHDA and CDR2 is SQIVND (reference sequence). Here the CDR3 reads CASSRQGPNQPQHF. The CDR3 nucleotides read TGTGCCAGTAGTCGACAGGGCCCTAATCAGCCCCAGCATTTT.

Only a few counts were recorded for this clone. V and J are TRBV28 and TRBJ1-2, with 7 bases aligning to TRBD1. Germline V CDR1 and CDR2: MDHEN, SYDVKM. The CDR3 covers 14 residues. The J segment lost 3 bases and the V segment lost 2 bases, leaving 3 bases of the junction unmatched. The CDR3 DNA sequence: TGTGCCAGCAGTTTAACCCAGGGGGACTATGGCTACACCTTC. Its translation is CASSLTQGDYGYTF.

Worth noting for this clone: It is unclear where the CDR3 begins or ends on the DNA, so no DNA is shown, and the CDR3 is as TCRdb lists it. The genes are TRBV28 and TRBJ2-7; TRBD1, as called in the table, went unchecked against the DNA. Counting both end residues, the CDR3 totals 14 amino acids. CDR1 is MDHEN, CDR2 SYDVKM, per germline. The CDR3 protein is CASSLSLRDRGTYF.

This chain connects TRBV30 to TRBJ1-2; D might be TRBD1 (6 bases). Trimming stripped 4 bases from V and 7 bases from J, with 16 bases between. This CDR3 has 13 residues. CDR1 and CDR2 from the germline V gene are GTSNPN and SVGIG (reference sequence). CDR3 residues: CAWTILQGLGYTF. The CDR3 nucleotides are TGTGCCTGGACTATCTTACAGGGTCTTGGCTACACCTTC.

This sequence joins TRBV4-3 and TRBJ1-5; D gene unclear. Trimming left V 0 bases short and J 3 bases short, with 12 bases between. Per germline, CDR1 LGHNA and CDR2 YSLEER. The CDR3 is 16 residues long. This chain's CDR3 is CASSQDWMSDNQPQHF. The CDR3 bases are TGCGCCAGCAGCCAAGATTGGATGTCTGACAATCAGCCCCAGCATTTT.

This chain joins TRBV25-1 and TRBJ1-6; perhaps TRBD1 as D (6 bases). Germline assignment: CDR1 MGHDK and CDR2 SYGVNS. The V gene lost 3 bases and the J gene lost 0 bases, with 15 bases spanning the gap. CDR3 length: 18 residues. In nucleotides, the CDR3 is TGTGCCAGCAGTGATCGAAGCAGGGGAAGCTCCTATAATTCACCCCTCCACTTT. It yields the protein CASSDRSRGSSYNSPLHF.

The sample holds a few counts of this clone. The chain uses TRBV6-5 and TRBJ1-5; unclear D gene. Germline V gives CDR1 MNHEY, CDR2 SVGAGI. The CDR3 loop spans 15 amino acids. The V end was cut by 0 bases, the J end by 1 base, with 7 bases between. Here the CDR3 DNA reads TGTGCCAGCAGTTACTCTTATGGGAGCAATCAGCCCCAGCATTTT. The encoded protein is CASSYSYGSNQPQHF.

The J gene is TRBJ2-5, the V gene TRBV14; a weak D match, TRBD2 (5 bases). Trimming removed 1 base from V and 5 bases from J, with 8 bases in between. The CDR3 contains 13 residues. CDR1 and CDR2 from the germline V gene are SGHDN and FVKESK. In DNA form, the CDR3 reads TGTGCCAGCAGCCAAGGAGGGTTGGAGACCCAGTACTTC. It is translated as CASSQGGLETQYF.

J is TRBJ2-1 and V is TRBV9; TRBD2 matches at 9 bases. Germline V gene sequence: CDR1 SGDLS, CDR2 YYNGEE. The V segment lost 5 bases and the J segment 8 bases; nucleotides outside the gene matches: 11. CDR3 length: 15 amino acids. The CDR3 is CASSRQTSGRDEQFF. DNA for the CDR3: TGTGCCAGCAGTCGCCAGACTAGCGGTCGTGATGAGCAGTTCTTC.

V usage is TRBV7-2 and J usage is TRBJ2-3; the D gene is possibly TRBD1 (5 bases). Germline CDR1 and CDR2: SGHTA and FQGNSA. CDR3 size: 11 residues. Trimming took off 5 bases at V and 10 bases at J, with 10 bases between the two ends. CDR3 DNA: TGTGCCAGCAGCCATTCAGGGCCGCAGTATTTT. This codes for CASSHSGPQYF.

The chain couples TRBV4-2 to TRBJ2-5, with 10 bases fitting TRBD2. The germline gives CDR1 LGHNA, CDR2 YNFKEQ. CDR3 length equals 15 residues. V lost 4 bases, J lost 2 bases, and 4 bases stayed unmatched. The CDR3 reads CASSPAGGLQETQYF. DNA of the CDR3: TGTGCCAGCAGCCCAGCGGGGGGGCTACAAGAGACCCAGTACTTC.

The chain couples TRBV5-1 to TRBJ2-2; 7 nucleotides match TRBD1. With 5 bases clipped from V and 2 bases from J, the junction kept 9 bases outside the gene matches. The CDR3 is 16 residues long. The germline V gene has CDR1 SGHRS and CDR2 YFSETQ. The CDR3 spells CASSFRTGFNTGELFF. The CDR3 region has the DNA TGCGCCAGCAGTTTTAGGACAGGCTTTAACACCGGGGAGCTGTTTTTT.

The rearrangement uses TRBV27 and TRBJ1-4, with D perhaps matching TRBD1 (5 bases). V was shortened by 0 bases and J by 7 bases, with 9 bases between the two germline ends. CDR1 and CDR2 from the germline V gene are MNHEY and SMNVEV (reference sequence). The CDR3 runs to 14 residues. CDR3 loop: CASSLSGGGEKLFF. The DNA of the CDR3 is TGTGCCAGCAGTTTATCGGGGGGTGGTGAAAAACTGTTTTTT.

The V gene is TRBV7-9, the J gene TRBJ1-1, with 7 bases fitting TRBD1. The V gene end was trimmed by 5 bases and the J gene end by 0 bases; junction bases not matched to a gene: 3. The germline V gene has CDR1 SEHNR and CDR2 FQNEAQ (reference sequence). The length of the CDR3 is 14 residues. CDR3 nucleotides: TGTGCCAGCAGCCGGGGACAGCTGAACACTGAAGCTTTCTTT. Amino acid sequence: CASSRGQLNTEAFF.

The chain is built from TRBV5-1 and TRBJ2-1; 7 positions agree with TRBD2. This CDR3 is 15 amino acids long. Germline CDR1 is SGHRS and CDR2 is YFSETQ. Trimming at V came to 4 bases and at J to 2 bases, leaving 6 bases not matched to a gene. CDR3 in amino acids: CASSRNGGTYNEQFF. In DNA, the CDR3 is TGCGCCAGCAGCAGGAACGGGGGGACCTACAATGAGCAGTTCTTC.